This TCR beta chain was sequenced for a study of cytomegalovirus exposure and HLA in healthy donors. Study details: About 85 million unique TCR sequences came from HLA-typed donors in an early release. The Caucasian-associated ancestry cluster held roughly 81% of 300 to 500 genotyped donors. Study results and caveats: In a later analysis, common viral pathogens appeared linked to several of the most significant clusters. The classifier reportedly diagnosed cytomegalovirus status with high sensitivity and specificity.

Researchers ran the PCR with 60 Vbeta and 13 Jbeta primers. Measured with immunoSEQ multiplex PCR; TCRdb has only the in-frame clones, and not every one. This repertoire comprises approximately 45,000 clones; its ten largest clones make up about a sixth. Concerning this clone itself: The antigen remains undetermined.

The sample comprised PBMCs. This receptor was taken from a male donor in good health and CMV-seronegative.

The CDR3 reads CAISGTSGGSSTDTQYF. DNA of the CDR3: TGTGCCATCTCTGGGACTAGCGGGGGATCTAGCACAGATACGCAGTATTTT. V is TRBV10-3 and J is TRBJ2-3; 14 nucleotides match TRBD2. Per the germline V gene, CDR1 is ENHRY and CDR2 is SYGVKD. This CDR3 spans 17 amino acids. J lost 0 bases, V lost 8 bases, and 7 bases had no gene match.